These T cell receptor beta chains were read from a single sample in a study of T cells in Graves' hyperthyroidism and ophthalmopathy. TCRdb re-derived calls from the multiplex PCR reads in MiXCR, one entry per CDR3 protein. The repertoire includes approximately 690,000 distinct CDR3 sequences, approximately 15% of them detected once, and approximately 12% sits in the top ten. Material: blood. Receptors originate from a woman aged 50 to 60 with Graves' ophthalmopathy. CDR3s include the opening cysteine and the closing phenylalanine or tryptophan. D genes are given only for firm matches. Where a row states a size, it is once, few, many or the class of an expanded clone; other rows omit it.

CDR3 length	V gene	D gene	clone size	J gene	CDR3 protein	CDR3 DNA
17	TRBV20-1	TRBD2	few	TRBJ2-1	CSARGVGGRSSYNEQFF	TGCAGTGCTAGAGGTGTTGGCGGGAGATCCTCCTACAATGAGCAGTTCTTC
13	TRBV7-2	NA	many	TRBJ2-7	CASTHTPSYEQYF	TGTGCCAGCACCCACACCCCCTCATACGAGCAGTACTTC
20	TRBV5-8	TRBD2	NA	TRBJ2-4	CASSLAGLAGGPLAKNIQYF	TGTGCCAGCAGCTTGGCTGGACTAGCGGGAGGGCCTTTAGCCAAAAACATTCAGTACTTC
16	TRBV3-1	TRBD2	many	TRBJ2-1	CASSQEAGGPIYEQFF	TGTGCCAGCAGCCAAGAGGCGGGAGGGCCTATATATGAGCAGTTCTTC
15	TRBV11-3	NA	few	TRBJ2-2	CASGLGSSPTGELFF	TGTGCCAGCGGCTTAGGGTCTAGCCCCACCGGGGAGCTGTTTTTT
15	TRBV3-1	NA	NA	TRBJ1-1	CASSQLDVGGTEAFF	TGTGCCAGCAGCCAACTGGATGTAGGGGGAACTGAAGCTTTCTTT
15	TRBV6-2/TRBV6-3	NA	many	TRBJ2-1	CASSSTRDQRLEQFF	TGTGCCAGCAGTTCGACCCGGGACCAACGACTGGAGCAGTTCTTC
17	TRBV28	TRBD2	many	TRBJ2-1	CASRNWTSGWELNEQFF	TGTGCCAGCAGGAACTGGACTAGCGGGTGGGAATTGAATGAGCAGTTCTTC
15	TRBV7-2	NA	NA	TRBJ2-3	CASSLGSGGTDTQYF	TGTGCCAGCAGCTTAGGTAGCGGAGGCACAGATACGCAGTATTTT
12	TRBV28	NA	many	TRBJ2-3	CASSSQSDTQYF	TGTGCCAGCAGTTCACAATCAGATACGCAGTATTTT
13	TRBV4-3	NA	few	TRBJ2-3	CASSHGSTDTQYF	TGCGCCAGCAGCCACGGTAGCACAGATACGCAGTATTTT
15	TRBV6-5	NA	many	TRBJ2-6	CASSYSVSGANVLTF	TGTGCCAGCAGTTACTCTGTCTCTGGGGCCAACGTCCTGACTTTC
14	TRBV7-9	NA	NA	TRBJ2-7	CASSLVGTTNEQYF	TGTGCCAGCAGCTTAGTAGGTACCACTAATGAGCAGTACTTC
17	TRBV5-1	TRBD1	many	TRBJ2-7	CASSRAASGTGGDEQYF	TGCGCCAGCAGCCGAGCCGCCTCCGGGACAGGGGGCGACGAGCAGTACTTC
14	TRBV5-1	TRBD1	few	TRBJ1-4	CASSLMTGNEKLFF	TGCGCCAGCAGCTTGATGACAGGGAATGAAAAACTGTTTTTT
15	TRBV10-3	TRBD2	many	TRBJ2-1	CAISARPREGHEQFF	TGTGCCATCAGTGCGCGGCCGCGGGAGGGCCACGAGCAGTTCTTC
16	TRBV5-1	TRBD2	many	TRBJ2-1	CASSGRTSGIYNEQFF	TGCGCCAGCAGCGGACGTACTAGCGGCATCTACAATGAGCAGTTCTTC
12	TRBV12-3/TRBV12-4	NA	many	TRBJ1-1	CASSSPGSEAFF	TGTGCCAGCAGTTCCCCCGGGAGTGAAGCTTTCTTT
16	TRBV7-3	NA	few	TRBJ2-7	CASSFTTRDKTYEQYF	TGTGCCAGCAGCTTTACTACCCGGGACAAAACCTACGAGCAGTACTTC
13	TRBV12-3/TRBV12-4	NA	few	TRBJ2-5	CASMRLGKETQYF	TGTGCCAGCATGAGGCTAGGAAAAGAGACCCAGTACTTC
14	TRBV7-3	TRBD2	many	TRBJ2-1	CASSLPETSDEQFF	TGTGCCAGCAGCTTACCCGAGACTAGCGATGAGCAGTTCTTC
15	TRBV4-1	TRBD1	few	TRBJ2-1	CASSQSGQGGNEQFF	TGCGCCAGCAGCCAATCCGGACAGGGTGGCAATGAGCAGTTCTTC
16	TRBV6-1	NA	few	TRBJ2-6	CASSPRQVRVANVLTF	TGTGCCAGCAGTCCGCGGCAGGTGAGGGTAGCCAACGTCCTGACTTTC
16	TRBV6-2/TRBV6-3	NA	NA	TRBJ2-7	CASSPAGQGGSYEQYF	TGTGCCAGCAGCCCCGCCGGGCAGGGTGGCTCCTACGAGCAGTACTTC
16	TRBV3-1	TRBD1	many	TRBJ2-1	CASSPLTGVRDNEQFF	TGTGCCAGCAGCCCCCTGACAGGGGTTAGGGACAATGAGCAGTTCTTC
14	TRBV20-1	NA	many	TRBJ2-7	CSASLSRGSYEQYF	TGCAGTGCTAGTTTGTCCAGGGGAAGCTACGAGCAGTACTTC
19	TRBV20-1	TRBD2	NA	TRBJ2-1	CSAGSGRPGLESSYNEQFF	TGCAGTGCTGGTTCGGGACGGCCGGGACTAGAATCCTCCTACAATGAGCAGTTCTTC
18	TRBV7-2	NA	many	TRBJ1-5	CASSLDHMARGTSQPQHF	TGTGCCAGCAGCTTAGATCACATGGCCAGGGGAACAAGTCAGCCCCAGCATTTT
14	TRBV18	NA	many	TRBJ2-3	CASSPPTRTDTQYF	TGTGCCAGCTCACCACCTACTAGGACAGATACGCAGTATTTT
15	TRBV20-1	TRBD1	many	TRBJ2-5	CSARQGERRKETQYF	TGCAGTGCTCGACAGGGAGAAAGGAGGAAGGAGACCCAGTACTTC
14	TRBV15	NA	NA	TRBJ2-1	CATSSRPDGNEQFF	TGTGCCACCAGCTCCCGTCCCGACGGGAATGAGCAGTTCTTC
14	TRBV28	TRBD2	many	TRBJ2-1	CASRTGTSYNEQFF	TGTGCCAGCAGAACCGGGACTAGTTACAATGAGCAGTTCTTC
11	TRBV29-1	TRBD1	NA	TRBJ1-2	CSTGQDYGYTF	TGCAGCACGGGACAGGACTATGGCTACACCTTC
16	TRBV5-1	TRBD2	many	TRBJ2-3	CASSLESGGLTDTQYF	TGCGCCAGCAGCTTGGAGTCGGGAGGTCTCACAGATACGCAGTATTTT